Listed below are T cell receptor beta chains from one sample, sequenced in a study of T cell changes during pregnancy in multiple sclerosis. The method was immunoSEQ multiplex PCR; TCRdb's version includes in-frame clones alone and lacks a portion of them. The top ten hold approximately 1.3% of the sample, which has around 66,000 clones, 90% to 95% seen once. The sequenced sample was peripheral blood, obtained after pregnancy. These receptors all stem from a female donor in good health, enrolled as a control in a pregnancy study. CDR3s include the opening cysteine and the closing phenylalanine or tryptophan. A D gene is named only where the DNA matches it firmly. Clone size is shown for a subset of rows, as once, few, many or a class of expanded clone.

CDR3aa	CDR3nt	d_gene	v_gene	abundance	j_gene
CASSIAAGTGEKAFF	TGTGCCAGTAGTATAGCGGCAGGAACTGGGGAGAAAGCTTTCTTT	NA	TRBV19	NA	TRBJ1-1
CASSPAGESAYGYTF	TGTGCCAGCTCACCAGCAGGGGAATCCGCCTATGGCTACACCTTC	NA	TRBV18	NA	TRBJ1-2
CASSPYTDTQYF	TGTGCCAGCAGCCCCTACACAGATACGCAGTATTTT	NA	TRBV9	NA	TRBJ2-3
CASGTDGYTF	TGTGCCAGTGGGACAGATGGCTACACCTTC	TRBD1	TRBV2	NA	TRBJ1-2
CASKGDTGDRGYTF	TGCGCCAGCAAAGGGGATACGGGGGACCGTGGCTACACCTTC	NA	TRBV5-1	NA	TRBJ1-2
CAWSKDRGGIGYTF	TGTGCCTGGAGTAAGGACAGGGGAGGAATCGGCTACACCTTC	TRBD1	TRBV30	NA	TRBJ1-2
CASKPATSTDTQYF	TGCGCCAGCAAACCAGCGACTAGCACAGATACGCAGTATTTT	NA	TRBV5-1	NA	TRBJ2-3
CASSPQQGTPYTEAFF	TGTGCCAGCAGCCCCCAGCAGGGGACACCGTACACTGAAGCTTTCTTT	NA	TRBV9	NA	TRBJ1-1
CATSTGALPNTGELFF	TGTGCCACCAGCACAGGGGCCCTGCCCAACACCGGGGAGCTGTTTTTT	NA	TRBV15	NA	TRBJ2-2
CASSLTDANYGYTF	TGTGCCAGCAGCTTGACAGACGCTAACTATGGCTACACCTTC	NA	TRBV7-2	NA	TRBJ1-2
CASITPGAGSLTYEQFF	TGTGCCAGCATCACCCCAGGTGCGGGCTCCCTTACATATGAGCAGTTCTTC	NA	TRBV7-9	NA	TRBJ2-1
CASSPLAIGELFF	TGTGCCAGCAGTCCCCTAGCCATCGGGGAGCTGTTTTTT	NA	TRBV6-6	few	TRBJ2-2
CASSRDRASEQYF	TGTGCCAGTAGCCGGGACAGGGCCTCCGAGCAGTACTTC	TRBD1	TRBV19	NA	TRBJ2-7
CASSVATSEGGYTF	TGTGCCAGCAGCGTAGCTACGAGCGAGGGTGGCTACACCTTC	NA	TRBV9	once	TRBJ1-2
CASSPGTAVTEAFF	TGTGCCAGCAGCCCGGGGACAGCCGTCACTGAAGCTTTCTTT	TRBD1	TRBV4-2	NA	TRBJ1-1
CASSLAGGRNTEAFF	TGTGCCAGCAGCTTAGCGGGGGGTCGGAACACTGAAGCTTTCTTT	NA	TRBV7-2	NA	TRBJ1-1